This T cell receptor beta chain comes out of a study of T-cell memory formation after mild COVID-19. Study in general: There were largely donor-specific TCR clusters.

TCR alpha and TCR beta cDNA libraries with sample barcodes and UMIs came from 5'RACE using constant-segment primers. Each CDR3 protein is one row after TCRdb ran MiXCR on the 5' RACE reads. The data show under 110,000 distinct CDR3 sequences, 15% to 20% seen once. Study-level points and caveats: Prior to infection, memory already included some responding clones, suggesting cross-reactive memory joined.

As concerns this clonotype: Its cognate antigen is unknown.

This CDR3 contains 15 residues. J lost 8 bases, V lost 4 bases, and 12 bases had no gene match. Germline V gives CDR1 MGHRA, CDR2 YSYEKL. J is TRBJ1-2 and V is TRBV4-1; 8 nucleotides agree with TRBD1. Input material: PBMCs or a T cell subset sorted from them (not recorded which). This sequence was found in an adult woman who had mild COVID-19 (a few samples of this study predate the infection). Cell type and time point are not known. This CDR3 is CASSPERDRSYGYTF. The CDR3 DNA is TGCGCCAGCAGCCCGGAGAGGGACAGGTCATACGGCTACACCTTC.